What follows are 23 T cell receptor beta chains derived from one specimen sequenced in a study of post-analysis software for immune sequencing data. Overall study results and limits: Compared with controls, patients had more of 4 or 5 TRBV segments, including TRBV5-6, TRBV5-1 and TRBV20-1.

Unique molecular identifiers tagged the TCR beta cDNA libraries. TCRdb itself ran the PCR reads through MiXCR, one entry per CDR3 protein. The repertoire holds 750,000 to 950,000 distinct CDR3 sequences, about 43% seen once, with 4.9% in the top ten. Their antigen targets remain unknown. Sequencing input: blood. The source of these receptors is a girl between 10 and 17 years old with multiple sclerosis.

The rearrangement uses TRBV12-3 or TRBV12-4 and TRBJ2-2; D ambiguous. The CDR3 totals 14 residues. Trimming cost V 6 bases and J 1 base, with 9 bases left between them. DNA of the CDR3: TGTGCCAGCAGAGGCAGGCTGAACACCGGGGAGCTGTTTTTT. Translating gives CASRGRLNTGELFF.

This clonotype was observed a handful of times. The chain is built from TRBV28 and TRBJ2-3; D may match TRBD1 or TRBD2 (5 bases each). The CDR3 sequence is 18 residues long. The V and J ends lost 5 bases and 2 bases respectively, with 23 bases between them. Germline lookup yields CDR1 MDHEN and CDR2 SYDVKM. The CDR3 DNA follows: TGTGCCAGCAGTCTACCCAACCACCCGGGGCCTTACACAGATACGCAGTATTTT. Protein: CASSLPNHPGPYTDTQYF.

The chain employs TRBV3-1 and TRBJ2-4, with 9 bases identical to TRBD1. The CDR3 length is 18 residues. The J segment lost 3 bases and the V segment lost 0 bases, leaving 9 bases of the junction unmatched. Germline V gene data show CDR1 as LGHDT and CDR2 as YNNKEL (reference sequence). CDR3 sequence reads: CASSQDLGQGGLKNIQYF. CDR3 in DNA: TGTGCCAGCAGCCAAGATTTGGGACAGGGTGGGCTCAAAAACATTCAGTACTTC.

CDR3 bases: TGTGCCACCAGCACCGGGGGGGTCACAAGGGAGACCCAGTACTTC. Translated, it gives CATSTGGVTRETQYF. The rearrangement joins TRBV15 to TRBJ2-5, with 8 nucleotides matching TRBD2. This CDR3 region has 15 residues. The V and J ends lost 4 bases and 5 bases, in that order; junction bases with no gene match: 9. In germline, CDR1 is LNHNV, CDR2 YYDKDF (reference sequence).

This clonotype has more than one count but fewer than ten. The chain carries TRBV28 and TRBJ2-5, with D perhaps TRBD1 or TRBD2 (5 bases each). The J call may be wrong; the DNA end is better matched by TRBJ2-7. The CDR3 is made up of 13 amino acids. Germline assignment: CDR1 MDHEN and CDR2 SYDVKM. The CDR3 bases are TGTGCCAGCAGTTGGGACGGGACCTACGAGCAGTACTTC. As protein: CASSWDGTYEQYF.

V and J are TRBV5-1 and TRBJ2-3; D is unclear. CDR3 length: 14 residues. Trimming stripped 4 bases from V and 2 bases from J, with 11 bases between. CDR1 and CDR2 (germline): SGHRS, YFSETQ. The CDR3 DNA reads as TGCGCCAGCAGCCCCCAAAGGCTCACAGATACGCAGTATTTT. Protein sequence: CASSPQRLTDTQYF.

This clonotype has just a few counts. The chain is built from TRBV7-2 and TRBJ1-5; the match to TRBD1 covers 11 bases. Germline V gene lookup returns CDR1 SGHTA and CDR2 FQGNSA. V dropped 4 bases and J dropped 10; count of bases not matched to a gene: 6. This CDR3 has 14 residues. DNA of the CDR3: TGTGCCAGCAGCTCCGGGACAGGGGGACTTCCCCAGCATTTT. Amino acids: CASSSGTGGLPQHF.

This chain connects TRBV25-1 to TRBJ2-5; D perhaps matches TRBD2 (6 bases). Germline V gene sequence: CDR1 MGHDK, CDR2 SYGVNS. V was trimmed by 3 bases and J by 5 bases, leaving 22 bases between them. The CDR3 sequence is 17 residues long. CDR3 DNA sequence: TGTGCCAGCAGTGACCGGTCGCCCTTAGGCCGGGGGGAGACCCAGTACTTC. Translated, it gives CASSDRSPLGRGETQYF.

The chain carries TRBV29-1 and TRBJ2-1; 10 nucleotides agree with TRBD2. The germline gives CDR1 SQVTM, CDR2 ANQGSEA. Trimming removed 6 bases from V and 7 bases from J; junction bases left unmatched: 12. This CDR3 is built from 15 residues. CDR3: CSVDPSGRASNEQFF. CDR3 nucleotide sequence: TGCAGCGTAGATCCCAGCGGGAGGGCCAGTAATGAGCAGTTCTTC.

The J gene is TRBJ2-5, the V gene TRBV20-1, with 9 positions matching TRBD2. CDR3 length: 16 residues. Germline V lookup: CDR1 DFQATT, CDR2 SNEGSKA (reference sequence). Germline trimming cut 0 bases from V and 1 base from J; bases unmatched to any gene: 6. The CDR3: CSARDLAGGFQETQYF. The CDR3 bases are TGCAGTGCTAGAGATCTGGCGGGAGGGTTCCAAGAGACCCAGTACTTC.

This clonotype was seen a handful of times. V is TRBV27 and J is TRBJ1-6, with D possibly TRBD1 on 5 matching bases. CDR3 size: 14 residues. The V and J ends lost 4 bases and 6 bases respectively, with 10 bases between them. Germline V gene lookup returns CDR1 MNHEY and CDR2 SMNVEV (reference sequence). CDR3 in DNA: TGTGCCAGCAGTTCAGGGTTGAGTAATTCACCCCTCCACTTT. Its translation is CASSSGLSNSPLHF.

The V gene is TRBV20-1, the J gene TRBJ2-5, with 13 bases identical to TRBD2. The better agreement between TRBJ2-7 and the DNA end casts doubt on the J call. This CDR3 has 15 amino acids. The germline V gene encodes CDR1 DFQATT and CDR2 SNEGSKA (reference sequence). CDR3 amino acids: CSARGLAGSVGEQYF. In DNA, the CDR3 is TGCAGTGCTAGGGGACTAGCGGGATCTGTTGGCGAGCAGTACTTC.

The chain carries TRBV30 and TRBJ1-1; D unclear. V was pared by 0 bases and J by 1 base, with 12 bases between. This CDR3 comprises 15 residues. Germline loops: CDR1 GTSNPN, CDR2 SVGIG (reference sequence). CDR3 amino acids: CAWSVRKTRNTEAFF. The CDR3 DNA sequence: TGTGCCTGGAGTGTACGGAAAACCAGGAACACTGAAGCTTTCTTT.

This sequence joins TRBV20-1 and TRBJ2-1; 10 bases align to TRBD2. CDR3 length equals 15 residues. V shed 3 bases, J shed 3 bases, and the junction held 5 bases outside the gene matches. Germline values: CDR1 DFQATT, CDR2 SNEGSKA (reference sequence). CDR3 amino acids: CSARLSGRLYNEQFF. For the CDR3, the DNA is TGCAGTGCTAGGCTTAGCGGGAGGCTCTACAATGAGCAGTTCTTC.

This clonotype was seen more than once but under ten times. Written as DNA, the CDR3 is TGTGCCAGCACCAGGTGGACAAACCAAGAGACCCAGTACTTC. This translates into CASTRWTNQETQYF. V gene TRBV6-1 combines with J gene TRBJ2-5, with D perhaps TRBD1 (5 bases). V lost 7 bases and J lost 0, with 12 bases in between. The CDR3 extends over 14 amino acids. Looked up from germline, CDR1 is MNHNS and CDR2 is SASEGT.

This clonotype was seen more than once but under ten times. The gene calls are TRBV12-3 or TRBV12-4 and TRBJ2-7; D may be TRBD2 (6 bases). The CDR3 totals 14 residues. V was clipped by 3 bases and J by 3 bases, with 12 bases between them. The chain's CDR3 is CASSLVGGRYEQYF. The CDR3 DNA is TGTGCCAGCAGTTTGGTCGGGGGTCGCTACGAGCAGTACTTC.

This clonotype was found a few times. The gene calls are TRBV12-3 or TRBV12-4 and TRBJ2-7; D not certain. Trimming cost V 8 bases and J 7 bases, with 15 bases left between them. The CDR3 sequence is 12 residues long. The DNA of the CDR3 is TGTGCCAGCGGGGTCAGTGGGTGGGAGCAGTACTTC. This translates into CASGVSGWEQYF.

In its sample, this clonotype was seen a few times. The chain has TRBV12-3 or TRBV12-4 and TRBJ1-5; D gene uncertain. V was trimmed by 5 bases and J by 3 bases, leaving 17 bases between them. This CDR3 has 16 residues. CDR3 nucleotides: TGTGCCAGCAGTCCGACCCCCGGGGTCCCCAATCAGCCCCAGCATTTT. It specifies CASSPTPGVPNQPQHF.

On this clonotype itself: The junction departs from the called germline gene at one end, perhaps through a read error. This sequence joins TRBV7-7 and TRBJ2-5; 8 bases match TRBD1. Germline V CDR1 and CDR2: SSHAT, FNYEAQ (reference sequence). The CDR3 is made up of 14 amino acids. The CDR3 DNA sequence: TGTGCTAGCAGCGTCGACAGGGGCGGGGAGACCCAGTACTTC. Translation gives CASSVDRGGETQYF.

This clonotype showed up just a few times. The V gene is TRBV10-3, the J gene TRBJ2-5, with 7 positions matching TRBD2. The CDR3 is 11 amino acids. Losses at the gene ends were 10 bases for V and 11 bases for J; bases not matched to a gene: 10. Germline assignment: CDR1 ENHRY and CDR2 SYGVKD. CDR3 loop: CATESAGEQYF. For the CDR3, the DNA is TGTGCCACCGAGTCCGCGGGGGAGCAGTACTTC.

This clonotype turned up a few times. This rearrangement joins TRBV20-1 to TRBJ2-7, with 9 bases lining up with TRBD1. The J segment lost 0 bases and the V segment lost 1 base, leaving 4 bases of the junction unmatched. CDR1 and CDR2 from the germline V gene are DFQATT and SNEGSKA (reference sequence). This CDR3 comprises 15 residues. The CDR3, as DNA: TGCAGTGCTAGAGGGACAGGGGAAAGCTCCTACGAGCAGTACTTC. This codes for CSARGTGESSYEQYF.

The chain recombines TRBV7-9 with TRBJ2-3; tentative D call: TRBD2 (6 bases). With 0 bases removed from V and 4 bases from J, the gap between germline ends came to 11 bases. The CDR3 runs to 15 residues. The germline CDR1 and CDR2 sequences are SEHNR and FQNEAQ (reference sequence). The CDR3 region is CASSLAVTSADTQYF. CDR3 in DNA: TGTGCCAGCAGCTTAGCAGTGACTAGTGCAGATACGCAGTATTTT.

The rearrangement joins TRBV20-1 to TRBJ2-1; tentative D call: TRBD2 (5 bases). Germline V gene data show CDR1 as DFQATT and CDR2 as SNEGSKA (reference sequence). The CDR3 has 14 amino acids. Trimming removed 0 bases from V and 5 bases from J, with 11 bases in between. The CDR3 DNA sequence: TGCAGTGCTAGAGATCTAAGGAGGAACAATGAGCAGTTCTTC. This encodes CSARDLRRNNEQFF.